The 17 T cell receptor beta chains in this list originate from one sample, sequenced in a study of blood T cell repertoires in COVID-19. Assay: immunoSEQ multiplex PCR; the TCRdb copy retains only in-frame clones and omits some. This sample carries 150,000 or so clones, about 90% of them seen once, and the ten largest clones take 1% to 1.5%. The specimen sequenced was PBMCs or T cells enriched from blood (not recorded which). These receptors came from a human donor with acute COVID-19. The donor label of this sample is uncertain.

This chain connects TRBV7-9 to TRBJ1-1; the D gene is possibly TRBD1 (6 bases). CDR1 is SEHNR, CDR2 FQNEAQ, per germline (reference sequence). CDR3 length: 14 amino acids. V lost 5 bases to trimming and J lost 0 bases, with 10 bases between them. The CDR3 reads CASSAQGLNTEAFF. CDR3 in DNA: TGTGCCAGCAGCGCACAGGGATTGAACACTGAAGCTTTCTTT.

The chain couples TRBV30 to TRBJ2-4; weak D call: TRBD2 (5 bases). The germline V and J ends were trimmed by 0 bases and 0 bases, with 15 bases remaining between them. This CDR3 spans 17 amino acids. Germline CDR1 and CDR2: GTSNPN and SVGIG (reference sequence). The CDR3 nucleotides are TGTGCCTGGAGTGTACTGAGGGAAACGCTAGCCAAAAACATTCAGTACTTC. Amino acid sequence: CAWSVLRETLAKNIQYF. The entire variable domain, with the rest obtained from reference TRBV30 and TRBJ2-4, is as follows: SQTIHQWPATLVQPVGSPLSLECTVEGTSNPNLYWYRQAAGRGLQLLFYSVGIGQISSEVPQNLSASRPQDRQFILSSKKLLLSDSGFYLCAWSVLRETLAKNIQYFGAGTRLSVL.

The chain has TRBV7-9 and TRBJ2-7; 12 nucleotides line up with TRBD1. There are 15 residues in the CDR3. V dropped 3 bases and J dropped 6; count of bases not matched to a gene: 6. Germline V gene sequence: CDR1 SEHNR, CDR2 FQNEAQ (reference sequence). CDR3 coding DNA: TGTGCCAGCAGCTTTTCGGGACAGGGGGCTTTCGAGCAGTACTTC. It translates to CASSFSGQGAFEQYF.

This sequence joins TRBV2 and TRBJ2-1; 10 bases are a match to TRBD1. In germline, CDR1 is SNHLY, CDR2 FYNNEI. V shed 7 bases, J shed 5 bases, and the junction held 8 bases outside the gene matches. The CDR3 is 15 residues long. The DNA for the CDR3 is TGTGCCAGCAAAGAAGACAGGGGGCGCGACAATGAGCAGTTCTTC. Translating it yields CASKEDRGRDNEQFF.

This chain links TRBV4-1 with TRBJ2-3, with TRBD1 matching 7 bases. V shed 4 bases, J shed 2 bases, and the junction held 12 bases outside the gene matches. Germline V CDR1 and CDR2: MGHRA, YSYEKL. CDR3 length equals 17 residues. CDR3 DNA: TGCGCCAGCAGCCTTAACAAATGGGACAGTAACACAGATACGCAGTATTTT. Translating it yields CASSLNKWDSNTDTQYF.

There are a few counts of this clone. The V gene is TRBV6-6, the J gene TRBJ2-2, with TRBD1 as a possible D gene (5 bases). Germline V gene sequence: CDR1 MNHNY, CDR2 SVGAGI (reference sequence). V was cut by 5 bases and J by 4 bases, with 20 bases left in between. The CDR3 is made up of 17 amino acids. CDR3 in amino acids: CASSQRASGPGTGELFF. The DNA for the CDR3 is TGTGCCAGCAGTCAAAGAGCGTCAGGGCCGGGCACCGGGGAGCTGTTTTTT.

The chain carries TRBV18 and TRBJ2-1, with 12 bases that match TRBD1. V gave up 6 bases and J gave up 7 bases; unmatched junction bases: 10. The CDR3 is made up of 16 amino acids. From germline, CDR1 is KGHSH and CDR2 LQKENI. The CDR3 loop reads CASSYSGTGGRNEQFF. DNA for the CDR3: TGTGCCAGCTCTTACTCCGGGACAGGGGGCCGGAATGAGCAGTTCTTC.

In nucleotides, the CDR3 is TGTGCCAGCAGCTACACAGGGGGAGAGACCCAGTACTTC. As protein: CASSYTGGETQYF. The chain joins TRBV7-3 to TRBJ2-5, with 8 positions matching TRBD1. The trim removed 4 bases at V and 4 bases at J, leaving 2 bases unmatched. In germline, CDR1 is SGHTA, CDR2 FQGTGA. CDR3 length equals 13 residues.

The chain joins TRBV15 to TRBJ1-2; 9 bases map to TRBD1. Germline V CDR1 and CDR2: LNHNV, YYDKDF (reference sequence). This CDR3 contains 16 residues. Trimming cost V 1 base and J 8 bases; bases outside gene matches: 11. CDR3 sequence (DNA): TGTGCCACCAGCAGAGGTGGGACAGGGCAAGGAGGAGGCTACACCTTC. It encodes CATSRGGTGQGGGYTF.

The V call is TRBV5-1, the J call TRBJ2-3; TRBD2 matches 8 bases. The CDR3 contains 17 residues. CDR1 and CDR2 (germline): SGHRS, YFSETQ. V shed 0 bases and J 4 bases; nucleotides not matched to a gene: 10. CDR3 loop: CASSLESSAGGPDTQYF. The CDR3, as DNA: TGCGCCAGCAGCTTGGAATCTAGCGCGGGGGGTCCAGATACGCAGTATTTT. The full variable domain, its missing parts supplied by reference TRBV5-1 and TRBJ2-3, is KAGVTQTPRYLIKTRGQQVTLSCSPISGHRSVSWYQQTPGQGLQFLFEYFSETQRNKGNFPGRFSGRQFSNSRSEMNVSTLELGDSALYLCASSLESSAGGPDTQYFGPGTRLTVL.

The rearrangement uses TRBV5-1 and TRBJ1-2; 7 bases are a match to TRBD1. Germline loops: CDR1 SGHRS, CDR2 YFSETQ. V was pared by 3 bases and J by 6 bases, with 2 bases of the junction left unmatched. The CDR3 is made up of 12 amino acids. The DNA of the CDR3 is TGCGCCAGCAGCTGGCAGGGGGATGGCTACACCTTC. This gives the protein CASSWQGDGYTF.

This chain uses TRBV12-3 or TRBV12-4 with TRBJ2-7; 7 bases line up with TRBD2. V shed 6 bases, J shed 5 bases, and the junction held 7 bases outside the gene matches. This CDR3 has 13 residues. CDR3 loop: CASRRGGINEQYF. The CDR3 bases are TGTGCCAGCAGGAGGGGAGGGATCAACGAGCAGTACTTC.

CDR3 amino acids: CASSLGEASNQPQHF. The CDR3, as DNA: TGTGCCAGCAGCTTAGGAGAAGCGAGCAATCAGCCCCAGCATTTT. The J gene is TRBJ1-5, the V gene TRBV5-5; D gene unclear. This CDR3 is 15 amino acids long. V gave up 2 bases and J gave up 1 base, with 10 bases separating them. The V gene's germline CDR1 is SGHKS and CDR2 YYEKEE (reference sequence). Full variable domain (rest looked up from reference TRBV5-5 and TRBJ1-5): DAGVTQSPTHLIKTRGQQVTLRCSPISGHKSVSWYQQVLGQGPQFIFQYYEKEERGRGNFPDRFSARQFPNYSSELNVNALLLGDSALYLCASSLGEASNQPQHFGDGTRLSIL.

This chain uses TRBV3-1 (or the pseudogene TRBV3-2) with TRBJ1-1, with D possibly being TRBD1 (5 bases). Trimming shortened V by 1 base and J by 2 bases, and 8 bases separated the two germline ends. CDR1 and CDR2 (germline): LGHDT, YNNKEL (reference sequence). This CDR3 is 14 amino acids long. The CDR3 loop is CASSQGTGNTEAFF. The CDR3 region has the DNA TGTGCCAGCAGCCAAGGAACAGGCAACACTGAAGCTTTCTTT.

J is TRBJ1-3 and V is TRBV10-3, with D uncertain. V lost 2 bases, J lost 5 bases, and 10 bases lay in between. Germline V lookup: CDR1 ENHRY, CDR2 SYGVKD. This CDR3 region has 14 residues. The CDR3 reads CAISEPEGRNTIYF. DNA for the CDR3: TGTGCCATCAGTGAGCCGGAGGGCAGAAACACCATATATTTT.

The chain links TRBV2 to TRBJ2-4, with D perhaps TRBD1 (6 bases). Germline CDR1 is SNHLY and CDR2 is FYNNEI. The CDR3 is 13 residues long. V dropped 6 bases and J dropped 3 bases, with 9 bases sitting between them. The chain's CDR3 is CASRTGNKNIQYF. The CDR3 nucleotides read TGTGCCAGCAGGACAGGAAACAAAAACATTCAGTACTTC.

This clone was found once. V and J are TRBV30 and TRBJ1-2; D is perhaps TRBD1 (5 bases). Germline lookup yields CDR1 GTSNPN and CDR2 SVGIG (reference sequence). CDR3 length: 15 residues. Between the trimmed V and J ends, which lost 0 bases and 4 bases, there was a span of 15 bases. DNA for the CDR3: TGTGCCTGGAGTGTACTCAAGGGGTCGGCCTATGGCTACACCTTC. This codes for CAWSVLKGSAYGYTF. Full variable domain (outside the CDR3, taken from reference TRBV30 and TRBJ1-2): SQTIHQWPATLVQPVGSPLSLECTVEGTSNPNLYWYRQAAGRGLQLLFYSVGIGQISSEVPQNLSASRPQDRQFILSSKKLLLSDSGFYLCAWSVLKGSAYGYTFGSGTRLTVV.